This TCR beta chain was profiled in a study of cytomegalovirus exposure and HLA in healthy donors. Per germline, CDR1 MNHEY and CDR2 SVGAGI. The J segment lost 4 bases and the V segment lost 3 bases, leaving 12 bases of the junction unmatched. CDR3 length: 16 residues. PCR involved 60 Vbeta and 13 Jbeta primers. Clones were sequenced by immunoSEQ multiplex PCR, and TCRdb holds only the in-frame ones, with some missing. The sample lists 76,000 or so clones, 65% to 75% seen once, with about 16% in the top ten. V is TRBV6-5 and J is TRBJ2-7, with 7 bases matching TRBD1. The TCR originated in a woman between 35 and 50 years old in good health and CMV-seropositive. Sequencing input: PBMCs. DNA for the CDR3: TGTGCCAGCAGTTATAGTGGACAGGCCTCTTTTTACGAGCAGTACTTC. Amino acids: CASSYSGQASFYEQYF.